The present entry profiles one T cell receptor beta chain with its context. Per the original methods: From reference gene primer amplification, estimates of nucleated cell counts were derived. TCRdb keeps only in-frame clones here, not all; method: immunoSEQ multiplex PCR. The V and J calls and clone size come from that table; D and trimming were worked out from the DNA. The sample contains over 50,000 clones, 65% to 85% of which appear only once. The data derive from a study of blood T cell repertoires in COVID-19. The wider study: T cells, B-cell-depleted T cells, or PBMCs supplied cDNA or gDNA.

Germline V gene sequence: CDR1 MNHEY, CDR2 SVGAGI. The CDR3 spans 13 residues. The ends lost 8 bases at V and 2 bases at J; junction bases unmatched: 3. Sequenced material: peripheral blood. The TCR originated in a human donor with active or convalescent COVID-19. The donor label of this sample is uncertain. The V gene is TRBV6-5, the J gene TRBJ1-2, with TRBD1 matching 9 bases. CDR3 DNA sequence: TGTGCCAGCGGGACAGGGAAGAACTATGGCTACACCTTC. Its protein is CASGTGKNYGYTF.